This T cell receptor (beta chain) stems from a study of blood T cell repertoires in COVID-19. Study-wide background: Sample material is recorded as cDNA or gDNA derived from T cells, B-cell-depleted T cells, or PBMCs.

The repertoire was sequenced with immunoSEQ multiplex PCR; TCRdb's copy has only in-frame clones and lacks some. The table records about 120,000 clones, 90% of them present only once. The CDR3 sequence is 14 residues long. V was clipped by 4 bases and J by 4 bases, with 13 bases between them. Germline CDR1 and CDR2: SGHVS and FQNEAQ. Seattle's cohort entered during active infection and was followed longitudinally. This TCR was recovered from a woman between 55 and 75 years old with COVID-19, enrolled during active disease. Specimen: peripheral blood. The V call is TRBV7-8, the J call TRBJ1-2, with TRBD1 as a possible D gene (6 bases). CDR3 region: CASSSRGQRYGYTF. The CDR3 coding sequence is TGTGCCAGCAGCTCTAGAGGACAGCGCTATGGCTACACCTTC.